This T cell receptor beta chain was captured in a study of T cell responses to AZD1222 COVID-19 vaccine. Germline loops: CDR1 GTSNPN, CDR2 SVGIG (reference sequence). V shed 3 bases and J 8 bases; nucleotides not matched to a gene: 6. The CDR3 spans 12 residues. Repertoires were generated with immunoSEQ multiplex PCR, while TCRdb's copy carries only in-frame clones and drops some. The sample has about 76,000 clones, 60% to 85% seen once. The V and J genes are TRBV30 and TRBJ1-1; 7 nucleotides align to TRBD1. The material was peripheral blood, obtained 28 days after the second dose of the MenACWY control vaccine. The sequence came from an adult who received the MenACWY meningococcal vaccine as a control. The CDR3: CAWRRPDREAFF. The CDR3 DNA sequence: TGTGCCTGGAGGAGACCGGACAGGGAAGCTTTCTTT.